This TCR beta chain was identified in a study of blood T cell repertoires in COVID-19. In the study overall: The samples span acute and convalescent COVID-19 from the United States, Italy and Spain. PBMCs, B-cell-depleted T cells, or T cells provided the cDNA or gDNA that made up the material.

As handled by the study authors: Estimated nucleated cell counts came from reference gene primer amplification. The protocol was immunoSEQ multiplex PCR, while the TCRdb copy is restricted to in-frame clones and leaves out a portion. V and J calls and clone size come straight from that table; D and trimming were deduced from the DNA. The repertoire has fewer than 200,000 clones, about 87% of them found once; the top ten carry 2% to 3%. The CDR3 has 13 amino acids. Germline V gene lookup returns CDR1 SQVTM and CDR2 ANQGSEA. Between the trimmed V and J ends, which lost 4 bases and 3 bases, there was a span of 11 bases.

Sequenced: peripheral blood. This chain joins TRBV29-1 and TRBJ2-3, with D uncertain. This receptor was identified in a middle-aged man with active or convalescent COVID-19. This chain's CDR3 is CSVAPRQTDTQYF. The CDR3 DNA reads TGCAGCGTTGCACCTCGCCAGACAGATACGCAGTATTTT.